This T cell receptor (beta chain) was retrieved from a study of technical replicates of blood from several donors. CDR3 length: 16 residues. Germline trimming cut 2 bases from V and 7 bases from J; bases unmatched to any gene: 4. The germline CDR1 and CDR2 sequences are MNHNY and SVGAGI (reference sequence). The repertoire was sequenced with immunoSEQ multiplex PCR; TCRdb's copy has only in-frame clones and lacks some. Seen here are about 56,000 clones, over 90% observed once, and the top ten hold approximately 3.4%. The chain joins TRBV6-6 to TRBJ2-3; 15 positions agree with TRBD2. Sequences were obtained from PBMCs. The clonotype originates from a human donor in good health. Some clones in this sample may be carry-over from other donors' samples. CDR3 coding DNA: TGTGCCAGCAGTTACGCGGGACTAGCGGGAGGTAATACGCAGTATTTT. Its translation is CASSYAGLAGGNTQYF.